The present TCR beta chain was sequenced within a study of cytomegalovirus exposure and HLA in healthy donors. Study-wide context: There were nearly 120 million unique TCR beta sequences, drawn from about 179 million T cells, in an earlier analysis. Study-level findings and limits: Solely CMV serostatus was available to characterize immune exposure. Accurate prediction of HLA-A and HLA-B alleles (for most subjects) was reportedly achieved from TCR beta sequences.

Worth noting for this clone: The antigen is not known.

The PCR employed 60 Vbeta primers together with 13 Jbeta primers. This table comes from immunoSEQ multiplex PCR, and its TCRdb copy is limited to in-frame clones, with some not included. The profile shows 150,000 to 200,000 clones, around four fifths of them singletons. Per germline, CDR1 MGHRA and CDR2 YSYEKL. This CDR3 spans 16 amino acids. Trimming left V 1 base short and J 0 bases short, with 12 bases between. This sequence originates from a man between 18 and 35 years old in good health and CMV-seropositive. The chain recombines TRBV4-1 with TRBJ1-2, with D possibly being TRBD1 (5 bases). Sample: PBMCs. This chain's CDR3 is CASSQVSQTANYGYTF. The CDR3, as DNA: TGCGCCAGCAGCCAAGTGAGCCAGACAGCTAACTATGGCTACACCTTC.